This T cell receptor (beta chain) stems from a study of CD8+CD57+ T cells in acquired aplastic anemia. At the level of the study: The mean DNA yield obtained from sorted CD4+ and CD8+ cells came to roughly 3 ug.

The study profiled TCR beta VDJ and CDR3 using genomic DNA as template. Each CDR3 protein is one row after TCRdb ran MiXCR on the reads. This table holds 200,000 to 250,000 distinct CDR3 sequences, 47% found once. Selection for sequencing was limited to patients who had shown CD8+CD57+ cell expansion by flow cytometry. The diagnosis in all patients was severe acquired aplastic anemia. Blood sampling was performed on the patients, and none of them had received therapy by then. The germline V and J ends were trimmed by 9 bases and 4 bases, with 17 bases remaining between them. CDR3 length: 14 residues. CDR1 and CDR2 (germline): SGHTA, FQGTGA.

The sequencing sample was made of sorted CD4+, CD8+, or CD8+CD57+ T cells (not recorded which) from PBMCs. This sequence was found in a human donor with aplastic anemia. The gene calls are TRBV7-3 and TRBJ2-3; a possible D gene is TRBD1 (5 bases). CDR3 in DNA: TGTGCCAGTCTACCAACGGCAGGGTCAGATACGCAGTATTTT. Residues: CASLPTAGSDTQYF.